This TCR beta chain was obtained from a study of T-cell memory formation after mild COVID-19. Study information: Across donors, TCR clusters were largely donor specific. Regarding the study as a whole: A second wave of clones peaked on day 37, and their SARS-CoV-2 specificity went unconfirmed.

About this clonotype itself: Its matching antigen is unknown.

One entry per CDR3 protein results from TCRdb running MiXCR on the 5' RACE reads. The sample carries roughly 200,000 distinct CDR3 sequences, around 16% recorded once. The V segment lost 0 bases and the J segment 7 bases; nucleotides outside the gene matches: 7. CDR3 length: 17 residues. Looked up from germline, CDR1 is SGHTA and CDR2 is FQGTGA. The sequence came from an adult woman who had mild COVID-19 (a few samples of this study predate the infection). Cell type and time point are not known. Sequencing input: PBMCs or a T cell subset sorted from them (not recorded which). This rearrangement joins TRBV7-3 to TRBJ2-2, with 11 bases aligning to TRBD2. The CDR3 sequence: CASSLTIAGGPNGELFF. CDR3 DNA sequence: TGTGCCAGCAGCTTAACCATAGCGGGAGGGCCGAACGGGGAGCTGTTTTTT.